This T cell receptor beta chain was identified during a study of blood T cell repertoires in COVID-19. Whole-study context: The origin of the acute and convalescent COVID-19 samples was the United States, Italy and Spain. The cDNA or gDNA used as material had been derived from T cells, B-cell-depleted T cells, or PBMCs.

Original handling: The authors estimated nucleated cell counts from reference gene primer amplification. Produced via immunoSEQ multiplex PCR; TCRdb's table is partial and in-frame only. V and J calls and clone size are those listed in that table; D and trimming were worked out from the DNA. The data contain some 5,900 clones, 90% of them singletons. The germline V and J ends were trimmed by 2 bases and 4 bases, with 24 bases remaining between them. The length of the CDR3 is 18 residues. Germline CDR1 reads SGHNT; CDR2 reads YYREEE (reference sequence). This clone has only one observation. The rearrangement uses TRBV5-4 and TRBJ1-2; D unclear. This TCR came from a man aged 55 to 70 with acute or convalescent COVID-19. Sequenced material: peripheral blood. This chain's CDR3 is CASSFQSLVGSSLYGYTF. DNA of the CDR3: TGTGCCAGCAGCTTCCAAAGTTTGGTAGGAAGTAGCCTCTATGGCTACACCTTC.